Below, one T cell receptor (beta chain) is given with its context. Its antigen is undetermined. TCRdb keeps only in-frame clones here, not all; method: immunoSEQ multiplex PCR. The data contain about 120,000 clones, 88% of them singletons. This entry is derived from a study of PD-1 blockade in mismatch repair-deficient tumors. Study background: Patients had eleven to twelve mismatch repair-deficient cancer types, all previously treated and progressing.

Study results and caveats: Tumor-resident clones, often undetectable pretreatment in blood, expanded then contracted after pembrolizumab.

The CDR3 runs to 14 residues. The germline V gene encodes CDR1 SGHNT and CDR2 YYREEE (reference sequence). Trimming at V came to 5 bases and at J to 2 bases, leaving 4 bases not matched to a gene. Mismatch repair deficiency was confirmed in all patients, by PCR or immunohistochemistry. TCR sequencing covered a few patients who responded to pembrolizumab. The chain joins TRBV5-4 to TRBJ2-1, with 7 bases identical to TRBD1. The receptor's source is an adult with mismatch repair-deficient cancer. Sequences were derived from peripheral blood, sampled almost 74 weeks after starting pembrolizumab. Written as DNA, the CDR3 is TGTGCCAGCAGTGCTCAGGGGGCCTACAATGAGCAGTTCTTC. This codes for CASSAQGAYNEQFF.